Only one count was recorded for the clone carrying this TCR beta chain. Its specificity is unknown. Specified time point: week 47, end of study. Mutant IDH1 20-mer peptide, at 300 ug, made up each vaccine dose, with topical imiquimod. The data belong to a study of a mutant IDH1 vaccine in newly diagnosed glioma. Study at large: Former treatment meant radiotherapy, temozolomide, or both; the majority had gotten both. Visit V13 took place at week 47, and visit V12 happened at week 35.

From germline, CDR1 is MNHNS and CDR2 SASEGT. Trimming removed 1 base from V and 2 bases from J, with 6 bases in between. CDR3 length equals 13 residues. Sequencing was performed with immunoSEQ multiplex PCR; in TCRdb, only in-frame clones are kept and a portion is missing. The repertoire has 9,500 to 13,000 clones, about four fifths of them found once; the top ten carry less than 20%. The gene calls are TRBV6-1 and TRBJ2-7; no reliable D call. The TCR comes from a man aged 30 to 45 with glioma. This sample comprised PBMCs, obtained from a glioma patient whose treatment included an IDH1 peptide vaccine. This chain's CDR3 is CASSEDLAYEQYF. Here the CDR3 DNA reads TGTGCCAGCAGTGAAGACTTGGCCTACGAGCAGTACTTC.